These T cell receptor beta chains were read from a single sample in a study of T cell responses to AZD1222 COVID-19 vaccine. Only in-frame clones appear in the TCRdb table, and some are missing; sequencing was by immunoSEQ multiplex PCR. The table records fewer than 85,000 clones, 80% to 90% of them present only once. The sequencing here drew on peripheral blood, taken on day 0 of AZD1222 vaccination. The source is an adult in good health. Each CDR3 is given with its conserved first and last residue. A D gene is named only where the DNA matches it firmly. Clone size, where shown, is once, few, many, or a class for clones that have expanded.

d_call: NA
clone_size: NA
j_call: TRBJ2-4
v_call: TRBV5-1
cdr3_aa: CASSLDWVAKNIQYF
cdr3_nt: TGCGCCAGCAGCTTGGATTGGGTGGCCAAAAACATTCAGTACTTC

d_call: NA
clone_size: NA
j_call: TRBJ2-7
v_call: TRBV11-2
cdr3_aa: CASRPLMRAPYEQYF
cdr3_nt: TGTGCCAGCAGGCCTCTAATGCGGGCCCCCTACGAGCAGTACTTC

d_call: TRBD1
clone_size: NA
j_call: TRBJ1-5
v_call: TRBV19
cdr3_aa: CASSIGGQGSQPQHF
cdr3_nt: TGTGCCAGTAGTATAGGAGGACAGGGCAGTCAGCCCCAGCATTTT

d_call: NA
clone_size: few
j_call: TRBJ2-7
v_call: TRBV7-2
cdr3_aa: CASGGGFDVRQYF
cdr3_nt: TGTGCCAGCGGGGGGGGCTTCGATGTTCGGCAGTACTTC

d_call: NA
clone_size: NA
j_call: TRBJ2-3
v_call: TRBV24-1
cdr3_aa: CATSDLGSGETSTDTQYF
cdr3_nt: TGTGCCACCAGTGATTTGGGCTCAGGGGAAACTAGCACAGATACGCAGTATTTT

d_call: NA
clone_size: NA
j_call: TRBJ1-5
v_call: TRBV7-8
cdr3_aa: CASSLASGGSQPQHF
cdr3_nt: TGTGCCAGCAGCTTAGCGAGCGGAGGGAGTCAGCCCCAGCATTTT

d_call: TRBD1
clone_size: NA
j_call: TRBJ1-2
v_call: TRBV29-1
cdr3_aa: CSVGQGNYGYTF
cdr3_nt: TGCAGCGTTGGACAGGGGAACTATGGCTACACCTTC

d_call: TRBD1
clone_size: NA
j_call: TRBJ1-5
v_call: TRBV28
cdr3_aa: CASSATRQGNQPQHF
cdr3_nt: TGTGCCAGCAGTGCAACACGACAGGGAAATCAGCCCCAGCATTTT

d_call: NA
clone_size: NA
j_call: TRBJ1-2
v_call: TRBV2
cdr3_aa: CASRIGRGGYTF
cdr3_nt: TGTGCCAGCAGAATAGGGCGTGGAGGCTACACCTTC

d_call: TRBD1
clone_size: NA
j_call: TRBJ1-1
v_call: TRBV9
cdr3_aa: CASSPGDRGKTEAFF
cdr3_nt: TGTGCCAGCAGCCCCGGGGACAGGGGGAAGACTGAAGCTTTCTTT